Below are 27 T cell receptor beta chains sequenced from a single sample in a study of T cell changes during pregnancy in multiple sclerosis. Some clones are missing from TCRdb's copy, which holds only in-frame ones; the method was immunoSEQ multiplex PCR. The sample carries approximately 40,000 clones, about 93% recorded once. The sample consisted of CD4+ T cells from peripheral blood mononuclear cells, taken after pregnancy. These receptors were collected from a female donor in good health, enrolled as a control in a pregnancy study.

The rearrangement joins TRBV27 to TRBJ2-5; 8 bases match TRBD1. Germline CDR1 is MNHEY and CDR2 is SMNVEV (reference sequence). This CDR3 is built from 17 residues. With V trimmed by 2 bases and J by 1 base, 9 bases remained unmatched. CDR3 nucleotide sequence: TGTGCCAGCAGTTTAAGGTTGGGGACAGGAGTCCAAGAGACCCAGTACTTC. It specifies CASSLRLGTGVQETQYF.

The rearrangement joins TRBV6-5 to TRBJ2-2; D not certain. There are 15 residues in the CDR3. Germline CDR1 and CDR2: MNHEY and SVGAGI. Trimming stripped 2 bases from V and 7 bases from J, with 14 bases between. DNA of the CDR3: TGTGCCAGCAGTTACGGGCCTGGATTGAACGGGGAGCTGTTTTTT. Its protein product is CASSYGPGLNGELFF.

This clone was seen a single time. This chain uses TRBV7-9 with TRBJ2-7, with 9 bases aligning to TRBD2. Germline CDR1 SEHNR, CDR2 FQNEAQ (reference sequence). CDR3 length equals 16 residues. The V and J ends lost 5 bases and 5 bases, in that order; junction bases with no gene match: 13. CDR3 residues: CASSIQAGGGLDEQYF. The CDR3, as DNA: TGTGCCAGCAGCATCCAAGCGGGGGGAGGTTTGGACGAGCAGTACTTC.

The chain is built from TRBV29-1 and TRBJ2-5; TRBD2 might be the D (6 bases). The V gene's germline CDR1 is SQVTM and CDR2 ANQGSEA. Trimming shortened V by 3 bases and J by 1 base, and 12 bases separated the two germline ends. This CDR3 is built from 14 residues. The DNA of the CDR3 is TGCAGCGTTGATCTTTTGCGGGGCCAAGAGACCCAGTACTTC. It is translated as CSVDLLRGQETQYF.

The chain uses TRBV7-9 and TRBJ1-1, with D possibly being TRBD1 (5 bases). The V and J ends lost 4 bases and 4 bases respectively, with 13 bases between them. CDR1 and CDR2 from the germline V gene are SEHNR and FQNEAQ (reference sequence). This CDR3 comprises 14 residues. This CDR3 reads CASSYGGVSTEAFF. The CDR3 nucleotides are TGTGCCAGCAGCTACGGAGGGGTGAGCACTGAAGCTTTCTTT.

The CDR3 here is CASSGREVLGTQYF. As DNA, the CDR3 is TGTGCCAGCAGTGGGCGGGAGGTTCTGGGTACGCAGTATTTT. The V call is TRBV27, the J call TRBJ2-3; the match to TRBD2 covers 8 bases. In germline, CDR1 is MNHEY, CDR2 SMNVEV (reference sequence). Unmatched junction bases numbered 9, after V lost 5 bases and J lost 8 bases. The CDR3 covers 14 residues.

The genes are TRBV25-1 and TRBJ2-7; 11 positions match TRBD1. The trim removed 3 bases at V and 6 bases at J, leaving 7 bases unmatched. The CDR3 is 15 residues long. Germline V gives CDR1 MGHDK, CDR2 SYGVNS. CDR3 in amino acids: CASSDSWDRGSEQYF. The CDR3 DNA reads as TGTGCCAGCAGTGATTCCTGGGACAGGGGGTCCGAGCAGTACTTC.

This chain joins TRBV19 and TRBJ1-2, with 7 bases aligning to TRBD1. The ends lost 6 bases at V and 6 bases at J; junction bases unmatched: 19. Looked up from germline, CDR1 is LNHDA and CDR2 is SQIVND (reference sequence). The CDR3 is 17 residues long. The DNA of the CDR3 is TGTGCCAGTAGCACCTTATCCCCGGGACAGCAGATCCATGGCTACACCTTC. This encodes CASSTLSPGQQIHGYTF.

The chain recombines TRBV4-1 with TRBJ2-1; 12 bases match TRBD2. Germline lookup yields CDR1 MGHRA and CDR2 YSYEKL. V was pared by 4 bases and J by 0 bases, with 7 bases of the junction left unmatched. The CDR3 loop spans 18 amino acids. The CDR3 DNA reads TGCGCCAGCAGCCCTCGCCTAGCGGGAGGGAGCTCCTACAATGAGCAGTTCTTC. Protein product: CASSPRLAGGSSYNEQFF.

V and J are TRBV5-1 and TRBJ2-2, with 12 bases fitting TRBD2. Looked up from germline, CDR1 is SGHRS and CDR2 is YFSETQ. CDR3 length: 15 residues. V gave up 10 bases and J gave up 6 bases; unmatched junction bases: 10. The chain's CDR3 is CAGRLAGAEAGELFF. CDR3 nucleotide sequence: TGCGCCGGAAGACTAGCGGGAGCAGAAGCCGGGGAGCTGTTTTTT.

The V and J genes are TRBV19 and TRBJ1-1; TRBD1 matches at 9 bases. Germline CDR1 LNHDA, CDR2 SQIVND (reference sequence). The CDR3 spans 14 residues. V shed 11 bases, J shed 9 bases, and the junction held 16 bases outside the gene matches. The CDR3 region is CAAGEQGTGRKAFF. CDR3 DNA: TGTGCCGCGGGGGAACAAGGGACAGGGAGGAAAGCTTTCTTT.

The chain recombines TRBV15 with TRBJ1-2, with D unresolved. This CDR3 has 14 amino acids. Per the germline V gene, CDR1 is LNHNV and CDR2 is YYDKDF (reference sequence). The ends were cut back, 1 base at V and 1 base at J, with 7 bases in the middle. The CDR3 DNA is TGTGCCACCAGCAGAGGCGGGTTTAACTATGGCTACACCTTC. It codes for CATSRGGFNYGYTF.

The CDR3 DNA sequence: TGTGCCAGCTCCAAGGACAGGGAGGCTGAAGCTTTCTTT. Residues: CASSKDREAEAFF. The V call is TRBV18, the J call TRBJ1-1; TRBD1 matches 8 bases. J was trimmed by 6 bases and V by 6 bases; bases with no gene match: 6. In germline, CDR1 is KGHSH, CDR2 LQKENI. The CDR3 has 13 amino acids.

The chain employs TRBV11-3 and TRBJ1-1; 7 nucleotides agree with TRBD1. The length of the CDR3 is 15 residues. CDR1 and CDR2 (germline): SGHNT, YENEEA. V lost 5 bases, J lost 1 base, and 7 bases stayed unmatched. DNA for the CDR3: TGTGCCAGCAGCCTACTGAGACAGGGGAACACTGAAGCTTTCTTT. It translates to CASSLLRQGNTEAFF.

The gene calls are TRBV2 and TRBJ1-2; a weak D match, TRBD1 (6 bases). The CDR3 sequence is 9 residues long. Trimming removed 11 bases at V and 7 bases at J, with 8 bases between. Germline CDR1 SNHLY, CDR2 FYNNEI. This CDR3 is CAADSGYTF. The CDR3 DNA follows: TGTGCCGCGGACAGTGGCTACACCTTC. Complete variable domain (other parts from reference TRBV2 and TRBJ1-2): EPEVTQTPSHQVTQMGQEVILRCVPISNHLYFYWYRQILGQKVEFLVSFYNNEISEKSEIFDDQFSVERPDGSNFTLKIRSTKLEDSAMYFCAADSGYTFGSGTRLTVV.

J is TRBJ2-5 and V is TRBV9, with a possible D match to TRBD2 (5 bases). The CDR3 totals 14 residues. V shed 2 bases and J shed 5 bases, with 13 bases lying between them. The V gene's germline CDR1 is SGDLS and CDR2 YYNGEE. CDR3 sequence: CASSVGVGWETQYF. The CDR3 coding sequence is TGTGCCAGCAGCGTGGGAGTGGGGTGGGAGACCCAGTACTTC.

The rearrangement links TRBV28 to TRBJ1-5; D unresolved. CDR1 and CDR2 from the germline V gene are MDHEN and SYDVKM. The CDR3 is made up of 14 amino acids. V was shortened by 7 bases and J by 3 bases, with 13 bases between the two germline ends. This CDR3 reads CASNVEAVNQPQHF. CDR3 nucleotide sequence: TGTGCCAGCAATGTCGAGGCCGTCAATCAGCCCCAGCATTTT.

The CDR3 DNA sequence: TGTGCCAGCAGCTTAAGCGGGAGAGCTTTCTTT. Encoded protein: CASSLSGRAFF. This chain joins TRBV7-9 and TRBJ1-1; D gene unclear. Trimming left V 2 bases short and J 10 bases short, with 8 bases between. Germline V gene lookup returns CDR1 SEHNR and CDR2 FQNEAQ (reference sequence). There are 11 residues in the CDR3.

The chain joins TRBV6-1 to TRBJ1-5, with no clear D. Germline values: CDR1 MNHNS, CDR2 SASEGT. This CDR3 contains 13 residues. Between the trimmed V and J ends, which lost 6 bases and 3 bases, there was a span of 9 bases. The CDR3, as DNA: TGTGCCAGCAGCGGCGGGTTCAATCAGCCCCAGCATTTT. This encodes CASSGGFNQPQHF.

This chain links TRBV6-4 with TRBJ2-3; weak D call: TRBD1 (5 bases). Between the trimmed V and J ends, which lost 6 bases and 6 bases, there was a span of 13 bases. Per the germline V gene, CDR1 is MRHNA and CDR2 is SNTAGT. The CDR3 is made up of 13 amino acids. CDR3 residues: CASSGKSGDTQYF. Here the CDR3 DNA reads TGTGCCAGCAGCGGTAAATCAGGGGATACGCAGTATTTT.

This sequence joins TRBV6-5 and TRBJ1-1; D gene ambiguous. V dropped 6 bases and J dropped 0 bases, with 8 bases sitting between them. CDR1 is MNHEY and CDR2 is SVGAGI in the germline V gene. The CDR3 is made up of 13 amino acids. DNA of the CDR3: TGTGCCAGCAGACGGCAGGTGAACACTGAAGCTTTCTTT. Encoded protein: CASRRQVNTEAFF.

The chain has TRBV9 and TRBJ2-2, with D uncertain. This CDR3 region has 15 residues. The V end was cut by 4 bases, the J end by 4 bases, with 14 bases between. Germline V gene data show CDR1 as SGDLS and CDR2 as YYNGEE. The CDR3 coding sequence is TGTGCCAGCAGCCCCGAGGCCGCAAGCACCGGGGAGCTGTTTTTT. Translated, it gives CASSPEAASTGELFF.

CDR3: CASSKNDSGSPPRETQYF. The CDR3 nucleotides are TGTGCCAGCAGCAAGAATGATAGCGGGAGCCCTCCACGGGAGACCCAGTACTTC. The gene calls are TRBV21-1 and TRBJ2-5; the table assigns TRBD2, which was not confirmed against the DNA. TRBV21-1 constitutes a pseudogene. The CDR3 is made up of 18 amino acids.

V and J are TRBV25-1 and TRBJ2-3, with 7 bases aligning to TRBD1. Per germline, CDR1 MGHDK and CDR2 SYGVNS. Germline trimming cut 3 bases from V and 7 bases from J; bases unmatched to any gene: 7. The CDR3 covers 14 residues. Here the CDR3 DNA reads TGTGCCAGCAGTGACCCAGTGACAGGGAATACGCAGTATTTT. This codes for CASSDPVTGNTQYF.

This clone has only one observation. The rearrangement joins TRBV5-6 to TRBJ2-7; tentative D call: TRBD1 (6 bases). The CDR3 length is 14 residues. The germline V gene encodes CDR1 SGHDT and CDR2 YYEEEE. V lost 3 bases to trimming and J lost 3 bases, with 13 bases between them. The CDR3: CASSYSTGSYEQYF. The DNA for the CDR3 is TGTGCCAGCAGCTATTCGACAGGAAGCTACGAGCAGTACTTC.

V usage is TRBV5-1 and J usage is TRBJ2-3; 15 positions agree with TRBD2. V gave up 0 bases and J gave up 11 bases; unmatched junction bases: 7. The CDR3 covers 16 residues. CDR1 SGHRS and CDR2 YFSETQ come from the germline V gene. CDR3 DNA: TGCGCCAGCAGCTTGGCCGGACTAGCGGGAGGGGGTAGGCAGTATTTT. This codes for CASSLAGLAGGGRQYF.

The chain links TRBV5-1 to TRBJ1-1; perhaps TRBD1 as D (5 bases). The germline V gene has CDR1 SGHRS and CDR2 YFSETQ. V gave up 0 bases and J gave up 3 bases, with 12 bases separating them. This CDR3 has 15 amino acids. CDR3 nucleotides: TGCGCCAGCAGCTTGGAGGGGATGATGGACACTGAAGCTTTCTTT. Its translation: CASSLEGMMDTEAFF.